Sequencing of this TCR beta chain was carried out in a study of T cell responses to AZD1222 COVID-19 vaccine. Study observations and caveats: Females made up more of the donors, who were largely white British, and clonal diversity may have come out too low. Two AZD1222 doses significantly raised spike-specific TCR breadth and depth over controls. The number of AZD1222 recipients seropositive at baseline was only 6 or 7.

Concerning this clone itself: Its specificity is not known.

Assay used: immunoSEQ multiplex PCR; TCRdb lists only in-frame clones, some missing. The data show over 130,000 clones, roughly 91% seen once. The CDR3 runs to 13 residues. CDR1 is SQVTM, CDR2 ANQGSEA, per germline. V lost 4 bases, J lost 6 bases, and 13 bases lay in between. The origin of this receptor is an adult who received the AZD1222 COVID-19 vaccine. The rearrangement uses TRBV29-1 and TRBJ1-5, with a tentative D call TRBD1 (6 bases). The specimen comprised peripheral blood, sampled 28 days after the second AZD1222 dose. The CDR3 loop is CSVVGARGQPQHF. The CDR3 region has the DNA TGCAGCGTTGTGGGGGCGCGGGGTCAGCCCCAGCATTTT.